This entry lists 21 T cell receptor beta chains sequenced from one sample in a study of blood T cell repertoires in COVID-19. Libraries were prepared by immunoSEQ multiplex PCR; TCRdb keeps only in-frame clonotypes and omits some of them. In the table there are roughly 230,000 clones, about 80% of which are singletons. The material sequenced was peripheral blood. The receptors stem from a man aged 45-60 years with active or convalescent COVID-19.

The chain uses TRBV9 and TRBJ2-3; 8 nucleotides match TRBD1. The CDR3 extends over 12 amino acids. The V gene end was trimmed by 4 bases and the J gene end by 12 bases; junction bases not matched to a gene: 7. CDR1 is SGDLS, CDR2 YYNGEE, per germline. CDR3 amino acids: CASSSQGATQYF. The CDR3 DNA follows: TGTGCCAGCAGCTCTCAGGGGGCGACTCAGTATTTT. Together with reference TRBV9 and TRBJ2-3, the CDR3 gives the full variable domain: DSGVTQTPKHLITATGQRVTLRCSPRSGDLSVYWYQQSLDQGLQFLIQYYNGEERAKGNILERFSAQQFPDLHSELNLSSLELGDSALYFCASSSQGATQYFGPGTRLTVL.

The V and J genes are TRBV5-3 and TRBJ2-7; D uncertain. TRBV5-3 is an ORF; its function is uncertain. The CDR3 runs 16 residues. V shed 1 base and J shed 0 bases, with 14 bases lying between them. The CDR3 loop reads CARSLYLVPGSYEQYF. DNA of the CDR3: TGTGCCAGAAGCTTGTATTTAGTTCCCGGCTCCTACGAGCAGTACTTC.

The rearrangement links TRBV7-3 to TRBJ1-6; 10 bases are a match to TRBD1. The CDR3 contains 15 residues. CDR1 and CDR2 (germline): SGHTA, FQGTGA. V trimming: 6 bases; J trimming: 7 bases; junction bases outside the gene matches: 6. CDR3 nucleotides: TGTGCCAGCAGTCTCGGACAGGGGGGGAATTCACCCCTCCACTTT. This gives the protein CASSLGQGGNSPLHF.

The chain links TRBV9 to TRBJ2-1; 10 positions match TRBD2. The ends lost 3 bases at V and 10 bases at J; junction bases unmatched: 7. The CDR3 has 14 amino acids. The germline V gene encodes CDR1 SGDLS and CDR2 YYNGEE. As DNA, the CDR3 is TGTGCCAGCAGCGCGACTAGCGGGCCCGTGGAGCAGTTCTTC. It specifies CASSATSGPVEQFF.

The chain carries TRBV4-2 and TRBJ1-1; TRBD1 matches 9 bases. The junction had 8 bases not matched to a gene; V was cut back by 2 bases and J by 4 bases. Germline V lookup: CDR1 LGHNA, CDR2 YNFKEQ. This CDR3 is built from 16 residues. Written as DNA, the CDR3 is TGTGCCAGCAGCCAATGGCTACAGGGGGCGCCCACTGAAGCTTTCTTT. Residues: CASSQWLQGAPTEAFF.

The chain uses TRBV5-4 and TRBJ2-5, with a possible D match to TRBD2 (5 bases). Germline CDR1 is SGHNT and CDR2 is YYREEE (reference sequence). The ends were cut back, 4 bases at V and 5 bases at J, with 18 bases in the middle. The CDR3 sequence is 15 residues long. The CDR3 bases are TGTGCCAGCAGCCCCTCTCCCCAAGAGCGGGAGACCCAGTACTTC. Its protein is CASSPSPQERETQYF.

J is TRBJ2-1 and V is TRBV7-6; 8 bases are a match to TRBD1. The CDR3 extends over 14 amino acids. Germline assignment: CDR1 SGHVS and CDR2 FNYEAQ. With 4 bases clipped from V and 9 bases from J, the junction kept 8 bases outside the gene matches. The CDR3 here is CASSSRDRSGEQFF. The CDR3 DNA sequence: TGTGCCAGCAGCTCCCGGGACAGGTCCGGTGAGCAGTTCTTC.

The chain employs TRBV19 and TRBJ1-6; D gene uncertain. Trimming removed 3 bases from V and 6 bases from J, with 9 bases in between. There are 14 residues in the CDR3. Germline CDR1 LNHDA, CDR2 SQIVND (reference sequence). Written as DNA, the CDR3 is TGTGCCAGTAGTATTGAGAGGCGTAATTCACCCCTCCACTTT. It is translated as CASSIERRNSPLHF.

CDR3 residues: CASSIGSGDAYGYTF. In nucleotides, the CDR3 is TGTGCCAGTAGTATAGGTTCAGGGGACGCCTATGGCTACACCTTC. This chain uses TRBV19 with TRBJ1-2; possible D gene TRBD1, 6 bases. CDR1 LNHDA and CDR2 SQIVND come from the germline V gene (reference sequence). The V gene lost 1 base and the J gene lost 4 bases, with 13 bases spanning the gap. This CDR3 comprises 15 residues.

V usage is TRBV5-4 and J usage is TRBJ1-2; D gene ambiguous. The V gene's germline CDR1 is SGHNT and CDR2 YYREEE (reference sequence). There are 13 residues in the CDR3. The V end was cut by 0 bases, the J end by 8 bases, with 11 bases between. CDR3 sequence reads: CASSLAATEGYTF. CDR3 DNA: TGTGCCAGCAGCTTGGCCGCCACAGAAGGCTACACCTTC.

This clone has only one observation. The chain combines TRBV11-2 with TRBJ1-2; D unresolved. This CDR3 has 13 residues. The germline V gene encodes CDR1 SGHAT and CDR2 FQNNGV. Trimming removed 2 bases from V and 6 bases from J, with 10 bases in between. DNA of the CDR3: TGTGCCAGCAGCTTATCGGTCCTTGATGGCTACACCTTC. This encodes CASSLSVLDGYTF.

CDR3 protein: CASSRSGTASEQPQHF. For the CDR3, the DNA is TGTGCCAGCTCACGCTCCGGGACGGCTAGCGAGCAGCCCCAGCATTTT. The rearrangement joins TRBV18 to TRBJ1-5, with D perhaps matching TRBD1 (5 bases). V lost 4 bases and J lost 7, with 20 bases in between. The length of the CDR3 is 16 residues. Looked up from germline, CDR1 is KGHSH and CDR2 is LQKENI.

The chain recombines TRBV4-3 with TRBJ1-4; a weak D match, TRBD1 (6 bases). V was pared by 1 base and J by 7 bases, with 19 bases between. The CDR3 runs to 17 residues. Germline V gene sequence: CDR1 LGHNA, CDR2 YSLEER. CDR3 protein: CASSQVFQGTAGEKLFF. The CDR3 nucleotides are TGCGCCAGCAGCCAAGTGTTCCAGGGGACGGCCGGTGAAAAACTGTTTTTT.

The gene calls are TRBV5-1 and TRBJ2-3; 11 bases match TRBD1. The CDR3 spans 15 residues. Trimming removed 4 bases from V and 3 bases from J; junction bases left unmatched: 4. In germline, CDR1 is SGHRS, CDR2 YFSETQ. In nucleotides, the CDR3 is TGCGCCAGCAGCACTGGACAGGGGGCAACAGATACGCAGTATTTT. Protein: CASSTGQGATDTQYF.

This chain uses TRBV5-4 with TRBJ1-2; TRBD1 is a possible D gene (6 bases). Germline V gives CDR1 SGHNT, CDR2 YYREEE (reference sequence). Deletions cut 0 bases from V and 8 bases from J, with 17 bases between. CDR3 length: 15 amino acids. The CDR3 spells CASSLEKQGQRGYTF. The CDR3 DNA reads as TGTGCCAGCAGCTTGGAAAAACAGGGTCAGCGGGGCTACACCTTC.

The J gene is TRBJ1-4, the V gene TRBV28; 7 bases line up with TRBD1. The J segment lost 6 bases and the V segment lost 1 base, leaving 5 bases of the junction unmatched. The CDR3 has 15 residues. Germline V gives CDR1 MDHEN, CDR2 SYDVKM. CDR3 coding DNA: TGTGCCAGCAGTTTATTACAGGGGACTCATGAAAAACTGTTTTTT. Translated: CASSLLQGTHEKLFF.

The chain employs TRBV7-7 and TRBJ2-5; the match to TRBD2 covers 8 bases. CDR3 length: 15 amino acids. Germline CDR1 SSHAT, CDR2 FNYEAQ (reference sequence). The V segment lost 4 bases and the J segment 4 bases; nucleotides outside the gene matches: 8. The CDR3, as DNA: TGTGCCAGCAGCTCGGGACTAGAACGTTCAGAGACCCAGTACTTC. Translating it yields CASSSGLERSETQYF.

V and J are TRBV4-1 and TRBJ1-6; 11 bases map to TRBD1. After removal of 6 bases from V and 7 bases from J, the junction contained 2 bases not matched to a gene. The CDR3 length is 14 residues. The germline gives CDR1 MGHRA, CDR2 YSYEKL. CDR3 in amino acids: CASSWTGGNSPLHF. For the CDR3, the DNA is TGCGCCAGCAGTTGGACAGGGGGCAATTCACCCCTCCACTTT.

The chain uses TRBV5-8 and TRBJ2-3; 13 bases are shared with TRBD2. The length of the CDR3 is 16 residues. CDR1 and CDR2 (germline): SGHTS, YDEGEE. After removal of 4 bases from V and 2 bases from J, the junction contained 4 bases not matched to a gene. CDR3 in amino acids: CASSLGLAGVTDTQYF. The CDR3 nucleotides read TGTGCCAGCAGCCTCGGACTAGCGGGGGTCACAGATACGCAGTATTTT.

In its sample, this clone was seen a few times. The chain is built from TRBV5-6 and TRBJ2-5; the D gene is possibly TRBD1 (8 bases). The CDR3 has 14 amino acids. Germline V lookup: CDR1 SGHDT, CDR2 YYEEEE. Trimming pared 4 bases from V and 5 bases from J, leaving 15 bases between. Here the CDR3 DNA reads TGTGCCAGCAGCCTACAGGGGGGGCGGGAGACCCAGTACTTC. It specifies CASSLQGGRETQYF.

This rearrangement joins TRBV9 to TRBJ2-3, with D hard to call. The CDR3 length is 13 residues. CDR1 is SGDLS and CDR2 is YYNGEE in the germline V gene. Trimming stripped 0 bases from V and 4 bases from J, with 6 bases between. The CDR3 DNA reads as TGTGCCAGCAGCGTAGCTGTCCCAGATACGCAGTATTTT. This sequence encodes CASSVAVPDTQYF.